Each of the 30 T cell receptor beta chains below was sequenced from the same sample in a study of monozygotic twins with inflammatory bowel disease. TCRdb processed the 5' RACE reads again and assigns one entry to each CDR3 protein, with no DNA. The sample is made up of more than 300,000 distinct CDR3 sequences, and the top ten hold 2.5% to 3% of it. The sequencing sample was made of blood. Receptor source: a human donor with ulcerative colitis or Crohn's disease, or a healthy co-twin of an affected twin (not recorded which).

This chain uses TRBV18 with TRBJ2-7. Germline-derived CDR1 and CDR2 are KGHSH and LQKENI. The CDR3 extends over 13 amino acids. This chain's CDR3 is CASSTGGLGEQYF.

The chain joins TRBV3-1 to TRBJ2-1; TCRdb returns TRBD2, unconfirmable since there is no DNA. CDR1 LGHDT and CDR2 YNNKEL come from the germline V gene (reference sequence). This CDR3 is 18 amino acids long. CDR3 residues: CASSHLQRTSGLLKEQFF.

This chain links TRBV29-1 with TRBJ2-3; TCRdb gives TRBD1 as the D gene, but with no DNA this cannot be confirmed. Germline CDR1 reads SQVTM; CDR2 reads ANQGSEA. The CDR3 runs 13 residues. The CDR3: CSGGGQGTDTQYF.

The gene calls are TRBV4-3 and TRBJ1-3; there is no DNA to check the TCRdb D call of TRBD1. From germline, CDR1 is LGHNA and CDR2 YSLEER. The CDR3 length is 17 residues. Here the CDR3 reads CASSQDRQGGFGNTIYF.

V and J are TRBV7-2 and TRBJ1-5; TCRdb lists TRBD1, though no DNA is available to test this call. The CDR3 loop spans 17 amino acids. Per germline, CDR1 SGHTA and CDR2 FQGNSA. This CDR3 is CASSLTGYGSVNQPQHF. Combining the CDR3 with reference TRBV7-2 and TRBJ1-5 gives the whole variable domain GAGVSQSPSNKVTEKGKDVELRCDPISGHTALYWYRQSLGQGLEFLIYFQGNSAPDKSGLPSDRFSAERTGGSVSTLTIQRTQQEDSAVYLCASSLTGYGSVNQPQHFGDGTRLSIL.

This chain connects TRBV7-2 to TRBJ2-7; TCRdb names TRBD2, which stays unverified in the absence of DNA. Per the germline V gene, CDR1 is SGHTA and CDR2 is FQGNSA. This CDR3 is built from 15 residues. The CDR3 sequence: CASSKSSGGRGEQYF.

V usage is TRBV5-6 and J usage is TRBJ1-6; TCRdb calls TRBD1, which cannot be checked without DNA. CDR3 length: 16 residues. CDR1 SGHDT and CDR2 YYEEEE come from the germline V gene. The CDR3: CASSSDRGRLDSPLHF. The full variable domain, completed using reference TRBV5-6 and TRBJ1-6, is DAGVTQSPTHLIKTRGQQVTLRCSPKSGHDTVSWYQQALGQGPQFIFQYYEEEERQRGNFPDRFSGHQFPNYSSELNVNALLLGDSALYLCASSSDRGRLDSPLHFGNGTRLTVT.

The chain's CDR3 is CASSLQTAGYTF. V and J are TRBV5-6 and TRBJ1-2. The CDR3 has 12 residues. Germline V gene data show CDR1 as SGHDT and CDR2 as YYEEEE.

This chain uses TRBV4-3 with TRBJ1-3. This CDR3 spans 14 amino acids. Per the germline V gene, CDR1 is LGHNA and CDR2 is YSLEER. The CDR3 loop is CASSQDSGGNTIYF.

The CDR3 here is CASSNARDRNTDTQYF. The chain recombines TRBV5-6 with TRBJ2-3; TCRdb lists TRBD1, though no DNA is available to test this call. Germline-derived CDR1 and CDR2 are SGHDT and YYEEEE. This CDR3 contains 16 residues.

The rearrangement uses TRBV5-1 and TRBJ1-2; the TRBD1 assignment by TCRdb is unverifiable without DNA. The CDR3 length is 15 residues. Germline V gene sequence: CDR1 SGHRS, CDR2 YFSETQ. This CDR3 reads CASSIPGQGARGYTF.

This sequence joins TRBV5-6 and TRBJ2-7; without DNA, the TCRdb call of TRBD1 cannot be checked. The CDR3 has 15 residues. Per germline, CDR1 SGHDT and CDR2 YYEEEE. The CDR3 sequence: CASNEYRGPSYEQYF.

This sequence joins TRBV29-1 and TRBJ2-7; the D gene TCRdb calls, TRBD2, cannot be checked with no DNA. The CDR3 consists of 13 residues. CDR1 and CDR2 from the germline V gene are SQVTM and ANQGSEA. CDR3 amino acids: CSVEGPRGSEQYF.

The V and J genes are TRBV13 and TRBJ1-1. CDR1 PRHDT and CDR2 FYEKMQ come from the germline V gene (reference sequence). This CDR3 is built from 16 residues. This CDR3 is CASSLGSGGRNTEAFF. Supplemented by reference TRBV13 and TRBJ1-1, the full variable domain reads AAGVIQSPRHLIKEKRETATLKCYPIPRHDTVYWYQQGPGQDPQFLISFYEKMQSDKGSIPDRFSAQQFSDYHSELNMSSLELGDSALYFCASSLGSGGRNTEAFFGQGTRLTVV.

The chain recombines TRBV24-1 with TRBJ2-3; the TCRdb D gene call, TRBD1, has no DNA to confirm it. CDR1 is KGHDR and CDR2 is SFDVKD in the germline V gene. This CDR3 spans 15 amino acids. CDR3 in amino acids: CATSDPRGATDTQYF.

The chain's CDR3 is CASSYSFGDRVDEQYF. The chain has TRBV6-5 and TRBJ2-7; checking the TCRdb D call of TRBD1 is not possible without DNA. The germline CDR1 and CDR2 sequences are MNHEY and SVGAGI. This CDR3 region has 16 residues.

This chain joins TRBV6-5 and TRBJ2-2; TCRdb proposes TRBD1, but this gene call is untestable without DNA. Germline V gene sequence: CDR1 MNHEY, CDR2 SVGAGI. This CDR3 region has 15 residues. The CDR3 reads CASSYQGQGTGELFF.

V gene TRBV19 combines with J gene TRBJ1-1. The germline gives CDR1 LNHDA, CDR2 SQIVND (reference sequence). The CDR3 is 12 amino acids. CDR3 sequence: CASSMVGVEAFF.

The chain combines TRBV12-3 or TRBV12-4 with TRBJ2-1; there is no DNA to check the TCRdb D call of TRBD1. The CDR3 consists of 14 residues. The CDR3 here is CAIKESGRYNEQFF.

J is TRBJ1-5 and V is TRBV4-1; the D call of TRBD1 rests on TCRdb alone, since no DNA is present to check it. The germline V gene encodes CDR1 MGHRA and CDR2 YSYEKL. CDR3 size: 16 residues. The CDR3 protein is CASSPSQGAGNQPQHF.

The chain joins TRBV10-3 to TRBJ1-1; the D call from TCRdb, TRBD1, cannot be confirmed without DNA. Germline loops: CDR1 ENHRY, CDR2 SYGVKD. The CDR3 has 15 amino acids. Here the CDR3 reads CAISVLGGLNTEAFF.

The chain carries TRBV18 and TRBJ1-2. There are 13 residues in the CDR3. Germline lookup yields CDR1 KGHSH and CDR2 LQKENI. CDR3: CASSPREMSGYTF.

The genes are TRBV29-1 and TRBJ1-4. Germline V gives CDR1 SQVTM, CDR2 ANQGSEA. The CDR3 has 13 residues. The chain's CDR3 is CSVVYSSEEKLFF.

The rearrangement links TRBV5-1 to TRBJ2-2; TCRdb's D gene call, TRBD1, goes unchecked for lack of DNA. The CDR3 spans 15 residues. Germline V gives CDR1 SGHRS, CDR2 YFSETQ. CDR3 amino acids: CASSRDRVDTGELFF.

The chain has TRBV20-1 and TRBJ2-1; TCRdb indicates TRBD2, and absent DNA this call remains unverified. The CDR3 is 14 residues long. Germline CDR1 reads DFQATT; CDR2 reads SNEGSKA (reference sequence). The CDR3 reads CSASGGGFRNKQFF.

The rearrangement links TRBV18 to TRBJ1-1; there is no DNA to check the TCRdb D call of TRBD1. Germline V gives CDR1 KGHSH, CDR2 LQKENI. The CDR3 is made up of 14 amino acids. This CDR3 is CASSRTGGETEAFF.

The V gene is TRBV12-3 or TRBV12-4, the J gene TRBJ2-7; there is no DNA to check the TCRdb D call of TRBD2. CDR3 length: 14 residues. The CDR3 reads CASRPGQAHSEQYF.

The V call is TRBV12-3 or TRBV12-4, the J call TRBJ1-1. The CDR3 has 17 residues. CDR3 residues: CASSFSLRTGGDTEAFF.

The J gene is TRBJ2-5, the V gene TRBV5-1; TCRdb's D call of TRBD1 is untestable without DNA. The CDR3 loop spans 15 amino acids. Germline V gene lookup returns CDR1 SGHRS and CDR2 YFSETQ. The chain's CDR3 is CASSPRQGNQETQYF.

The genes are TRBV4-1 and TRBJ1-1. Per the germline V gene, CDR1 is MGHRA and CDR2 is YSYEKL. The CDR3 extends over 14 amino acids. The CDR3 here is CASSQEPRNTEAFF.